This T cell receptor beta chain comes out of a study of cytomegalovirus exposure and HLA in healthy donors. The CDR3 runs 15 residues. V lost 4 bases and J lost 0; bases outside the gene matches: 3. CDR1 is MNHNS, CDR2 SASEGT, per germline. With 60 Vbeta and 13 Jbeta primers, the PCR was carried out. Using immunoSEQ multiplex PCR, the repertoire was profiled, and TCRdb retains in-frame clones only, with some absent. Its table records under 75,000 clones. The V call is TRBV6-1, the J call TRBJ1-5, with 7 bases matching TRBD1. This TCR derives from a female donor in good health and CMV-seropositive. The sequencing input was PBMCs. This chain's CDR3 is CASSGGQNSNQPQHF. Written as DNA, the CDR3 is TGTGCCAGCAGTGGGGGACAGAATAGCAATCAGCCCCAGCATTTT.